This T cell receptor beta chain was observed in a study of cytotoxic CD8 clonotypes in ibrutinib-treated CLL. Libraries were prepared by immunoSEQ multiplex PCR; TCRdb keeps only in-frame clonotypes and omits some of them. The sample shows 65,000 to 85,000 clones, approximately 90% of them seen only once. PBMCs were cryopreserved, and roughly 2 micrograms of genomic DNA from them went into TCR beta libraries. Deletions cut 2 bases from V and 4 bases from J, with 13 bases between. The CDR3 totals 14 residues. Germline assignment: CDR1 GTSNPN and CDR2 SVGIG (reference sequence). The sequencing used PBMCs, collected after 12 months of ibrutinib treatment. The chain has TRBV30 and TRBJ2-3; no firm D call. The clonotype comes from a human donor with chronic lymphocytic leukemia. Here the CDR3 DNA reads TGTGCCTGGAGTCGTCCCCCACGGGCAGATACGCAGTATTTT. It encodes CAWSRPPRADTQYF.